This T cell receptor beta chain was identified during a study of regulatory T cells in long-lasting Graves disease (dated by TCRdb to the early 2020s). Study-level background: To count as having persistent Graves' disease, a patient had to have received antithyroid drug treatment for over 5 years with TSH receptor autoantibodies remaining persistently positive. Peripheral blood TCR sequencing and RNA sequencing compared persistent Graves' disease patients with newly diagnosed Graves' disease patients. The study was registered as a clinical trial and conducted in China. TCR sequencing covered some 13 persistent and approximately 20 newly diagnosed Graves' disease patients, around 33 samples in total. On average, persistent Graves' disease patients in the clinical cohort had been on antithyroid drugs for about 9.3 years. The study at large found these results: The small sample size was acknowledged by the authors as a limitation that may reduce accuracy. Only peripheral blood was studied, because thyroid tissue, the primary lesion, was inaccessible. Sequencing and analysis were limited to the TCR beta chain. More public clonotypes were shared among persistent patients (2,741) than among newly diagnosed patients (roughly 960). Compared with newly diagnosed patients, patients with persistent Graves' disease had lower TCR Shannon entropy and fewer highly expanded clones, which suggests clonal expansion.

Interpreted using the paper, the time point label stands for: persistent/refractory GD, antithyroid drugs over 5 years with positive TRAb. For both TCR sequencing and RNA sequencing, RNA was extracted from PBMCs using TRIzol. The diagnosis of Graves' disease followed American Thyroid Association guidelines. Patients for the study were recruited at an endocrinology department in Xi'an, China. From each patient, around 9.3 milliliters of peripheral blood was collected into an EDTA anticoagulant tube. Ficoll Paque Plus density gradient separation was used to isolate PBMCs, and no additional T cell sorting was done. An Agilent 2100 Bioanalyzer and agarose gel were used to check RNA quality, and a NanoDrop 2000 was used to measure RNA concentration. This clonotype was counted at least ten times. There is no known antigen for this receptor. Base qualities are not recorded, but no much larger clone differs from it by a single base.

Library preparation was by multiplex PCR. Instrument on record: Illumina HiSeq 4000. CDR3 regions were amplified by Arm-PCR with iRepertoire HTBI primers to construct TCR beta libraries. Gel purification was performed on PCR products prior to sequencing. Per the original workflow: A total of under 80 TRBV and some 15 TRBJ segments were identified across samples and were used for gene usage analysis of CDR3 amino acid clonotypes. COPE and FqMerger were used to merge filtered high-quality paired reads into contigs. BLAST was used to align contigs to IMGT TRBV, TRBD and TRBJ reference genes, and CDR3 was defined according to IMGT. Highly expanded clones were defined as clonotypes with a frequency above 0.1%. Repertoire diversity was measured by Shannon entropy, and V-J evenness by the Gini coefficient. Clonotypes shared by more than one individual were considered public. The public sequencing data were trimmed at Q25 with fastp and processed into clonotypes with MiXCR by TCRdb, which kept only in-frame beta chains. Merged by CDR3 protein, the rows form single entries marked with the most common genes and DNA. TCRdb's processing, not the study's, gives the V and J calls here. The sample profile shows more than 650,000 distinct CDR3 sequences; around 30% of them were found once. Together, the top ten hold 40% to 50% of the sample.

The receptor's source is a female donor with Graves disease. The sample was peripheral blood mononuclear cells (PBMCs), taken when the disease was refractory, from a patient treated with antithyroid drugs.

This receptor has the CDR3 CASSEVWVYGYTF. The base sequence is TGTGCCAGCAGTGAAGTGTGGGTTTATGGCTACACCTTC. Here the chain combines TRBV6-1 and TRBJ1-2, with the D gene not clear enough to name. The V and J ends are trimmed by 1 base and 5 bases, leaving 8 bases between them. As encoded in the germline V gene, CDR1 is MNHNS while CDR2 is SASEGT. Taken from cysteine to phenylalanine, the CDR3 has 13 residues. The kept DNA is CDR3 alone, 39 bases in frame from the first base.